This is a list of T cell receptor beta chains from one sample in a study of vaccination and CD4 T cells after COVID-19. MiXCR, applied by TCRdb to the PCR reads, yields one record per CDR3 protein. The table shows about 13,000 distinct CDR3 sequences, with roughly 45% occurring only once. Their antigen targets remain unknown. Here the sequenced sample was CD4+ T cells from blood, cultured in vitro, taken after SARS-CoV-2 vaccination. The receptors stem from a human donor who had recovered from COVID-19. Each CDR3 is given with its conserved first and last residue. The D gene is left open where the match is weak. A clone size is listed for some rows: how often the clone was seen (once, few, many), or a class if it is expanded.

TRBJ1-1,TRBV4-2,few,NA,TGTGCCAGCAGCCAAGCCCTAACAGAGAGCACTGAAGCTTTCTTT,CASSQALTESTEAFF
TRBJ1-5,TRBV19,NA,NA,TGTGCCAGTAGTCCTCAGGGCCAGTTCAATCAGTCCCAGCATTTT,CASSPQGQFNQSQHF
TRBJ1-3,TRBV2,NA,NA,TGTGCCAGCAGTGAACTGTCGGCGAGCTCTGGAAACACCATATATTTT,CASSELSASSGNTIYF
TRBJ2-7,TRBV20-1,NA,TRBD2,TGCAGTGCCAGGGTTGCGCGGGGGACCTACGAGCAGTACTTC,CSARVARGTYEQYF
TRBJ1-6,TRBV11-1,NA,NA,TGTGCCAGCAGCTCCCTCCGGGCGAATTCACCCCTCCACTTT,CASSSLRANSPLHF
TRBJ1-5,TRBV5-4,once,NA,TGTGCCAGCAGCTTAGGAGTCGACAATCAGCCCCAGCATTTT,CASSLGVDNQPQHF
TRBJ2-2,TRBV2,NA,TRBD1,TGTGCCAGCAGTCCGGACAGGGGGCTCGGCGGGGAGCTGTTTTTT,CASSPDRGLGGELFF
TRBJ2-2,TRBV7-3,NA,TRBD2,TGTGCCAGCAGCTTAAACCCCACTAGCGGGAGAACCGGGGAGCTGTTTTTT,CASSLNPTSGRTGELFF
TRBJ2-1,TRBV5-1,NA,TRBD2,TGCGCCAGCAGCTTATTACCGGGACTAGCGGGAGGGAGCTCCTACAATGAGCAGTTCTTC,CASSLLPGLAGGSSYNEQFF
TRBJ2-7,TRBV21-1,NA,NA,TGTGCCAGCAGCCCTAGGACAAACTACGAGCAGTACTTC,CASSPRTNYEQYF
TRBJ2-7,TRBV20-1,NA,NA,TGCAGTGCTAGAGAGCAGCATCGGGAGCAGTACTTC,CSAREQHREQYF
TRBJ1-5,TRBV19,NA,TRBD1,TGTGCCAGTACCGCCGACAGGGGGCAGTGGCAGCCCCAGCATTTT,CASTADRGQWQPQHF
TRBJ1-2,TRBV6-5,NA,TRBD1,TGTGCCAGCAGTTCCGACAGGGGTGGCTACACCTTC,CASSSDRGGYTF
TRBJ2-7,TRBV20-1,few,NA,TGCAGTGCTAGGGTGACAGGCAGCTCCTACGAGCAGTACTTC,CSARVTGSSYEQYF
TRBJ2-7,TRBV7-3,few,TRBD2,TGTGCCAGCAGGCCAGCGGGAGGCTCCTACGAGCAGTACTTC,CASRPAGGSYEQYF
TRBJ1-1,TRBV27,few,TRBD1,TGTGCCAGCAGTTCGACAGGGACACTGAACACTGAAGCTTTCTTT,CASSSTGTLNTEAFF
TRBJ2-2,TRBV28,NA,NA,TGTGCCAGCAGCTATCTAATCAGGGGGGCGGGAGCCGGGGAGCTGTTTTTT,CASSYLIRGAGAGELFF
TRBJ1-4,TRBV6-1,few,NA,TGTGCCAGCAGTGAAGCGGAGGCCCTTAATGAAAAACTGTTTTTT,CASSEAEALNEKLFF
TRBJ2-1,TRBV2,NA,NA,TGTGCCAGCGGATTCTACAATGAGCAGTTCTTC,CASGFYNEQFF
TRBJ2-3,TRBV2,NA,TRBD2,TGTGCCAGCACCGCGACTAGCGGGCCTCGGGGTACGCAGTATTTT,CASTATSGPRGTQYF
TRBJ2-2,TRBV7-9,few,NA,TGTGCCATCGATGAAACCGGGGAGCTGTTTTTT,CAIDETGELFF
TRBJ2-4,TRBV20-1,NA,NA,TGCAGTGCTAGAGATCTGACAGGACTAGCCAAAAACATTCAGTACTTC,CSARDLTGLAKNIQYF
TRBJ2-5,TRBV10-3,NA,TRBD1,TGTGCCATCAGACAGACAGGGGGCTCTGAGACCCAGTACTTC,CAIRQTGGSETQYF
TRBJ2-5,TRBV12-3/TRBV12-4,NA,TRBD1,TGTGCCAGCAGTTTCTGGACAGGGCGGGACGAGACCCAGTACTTC,CASSFWTGRDETQYF
TRBJ1-6,TRBV28,NA,NA,TGTGCCAGCAGTTTACTACAGGGAAATAATTCACCCCTCCACTTT,CASSLLQGNNSPLHF
TRBJ2-2,TRBV6-1,few,NA,TGTGCCAGCAGTGCCCGGGTGGCGAACACCGGGGAGCTGTTTTTT,CASSARVANTGELFF
TRBJ2-7,TRBV7-3,NA,NA,TGTGCCAGAAGAATCCCCCTCGAGCAGTACTTC,CARRIPLEQYF
TRBJ2-7,TRBV6-1,large,TRBD2,TGTGCCAGCAGTACAGATACACGGGGGGGCGAGCAGTACTTC,CASSTDTRGGEQYF
TRBJ2-5,TRBV9,NA,NA,TGTGCCAGCAGCGCAGTAGGAGGGGGCCGGCAAGAGACCCAGTACTTC,CASSAVGGGRQETQYF
TRBJ2-7,TRBV18,NA,NA,TGTGCCAGCTCACCAGATACGCGGGCTGGCTACGAGCAGTACTTC,CASSPDTRAGYEQYF
TRBJ2-5,TRBV27,NA,NA,TGTGCCAGCAGTCAAGCAATTATAGGGACCCAGTACTTC,CASSQAIIGTQYF
TRBJ1-2,TRBV20-1,medium-sized,NA,TGCAGTGCTAGAAAGGGGAGTTATGGCTACACCTTC,CSARKGSYGYTF
TRBJ2-1,TRBV6-2/TRBV6-3,NA,NA,TGTGCCAGCAGTTACTCGAGTCAGGGGCGCGATGAGCAGTTCTTC,CASSYSSQGRDEQFF
TRBJ2-2,TRBV12-3/TRBV12-4,NA,NA,TGTGCCAGCAGTTTACCCCGGTTGAAACTAGAGCTGTTTTTT,CASSLPRLKLELFF
TRBJ2-1,TRBV19,NA,TRBD2,TGTGCCAGTAGGCCGCTGGGACTAACGTCGACCGGCTGGGACAATGAGCAGTTCTTC,CASRPLGLTSTGWDNEQFF
TRBJ2-7,TRBV20-1,few,TRBD2,TGCAGTGCTAGGAGCCTAGCGGGAGGCGAGCAGTACTTC,CSARSLAGGEQYF
TRBJ2-1,TRBV25-1,few,NA,TGTGCCAGCACTGAACTTGTGGGACCGGGATCACTTGAGCAGTTCTTC,CASTELVGPGSLEQFF
TRBJ2-2,TRBV20-1,medium-sized,NA,TGCAGTGCTGTGGGTGGGGTCGACACCGGGGAGCTGTTTTTT,CSAVGGVDTGELFF
TRBJ1-2,TRBV19,NA,TRBD1,TGTGCCACGGACACAGGGGGCATCGGCTACATCTTC,CATDTGGIGYIF
TRBJ1-5,TRBV30,NA,NA,TGTGCCTGGAGTCTAAATAGCAATCAGCCCCAGCATTTT,CAWSLNSNQPQHF
TRBJ2-1,TRBV20-1,few,TRBD2,TGCAGTGCTAGAGATTCAAGGACCGGGACTATGGACAATGAGCAGTTCTTC,CSARDSRTGTMDNEQFF
TRBJ2-2,TRBV2,NA,NA,TGTGCCAGCACCACCAGCGGGCAGCCAATACCCGGGGAGCTGTTTTTT,CASTTSGQPIPGELFF
TRBJ2-1,TRBV20-1,NA,TRBD1,TGCAGTGCTAGTAACTGGGCAGGGGGCTTGAATGAGCAGTTCTTC,CSASNWAGGLNEQFF
TRBJ2-7,TRBV5-8,few,TRBD1,TGTGCCAGCAGCTTGAGACAGGGGTTGAGAGAGCAGTACTTC,CASSLRQGLREQYF
TRBJ2-1,TRBV28,once,NA,TGTGCCAGCAGAGATAGCGAGGGGGTCTACAATGAGCAGTTCTTC,CASRDSEGVYNEQFF
TRBJ2-5,TRBV5-1,NA,TRBD1,TGCGCCAGCGCCAACCCGACAGGGTACGCGGAGACCCAGTACTTC,CASANPTGYAETQYF
TRBJ2-3,TRBV20-1,few,TRBD2,TGCAGTGCCCCGTCAGCGGGAGGAATAACAGATACGCAGTATTTT,CSAPSAGGITDTQYF
TRBJ2-3,TRBV19,few,TRBD2,TGTGCCAGTAGCAGATTAGCGGGAGGGCGGCGGGGCGCAGATACGCAGTATTTT,CASSRLAGGRRGADTQYF
TRBJ2-7,TRBV20-1,NA,NA,TGCAGTGCCCCTCGGAACTACGAGCAGTACTTC,CSAPRNYEQYF
TRBJ2-3,TRBV7-2,NA,NA,TGTGCCAGCAGCTTAGGCCCTAGTACAGATACGCAGTATTTT,CASSLGPSTDTQYF
TRBJ1-5,TRBV6-1,few,TRBD1,TGTGCCAGCAGTCTACGAACAGGGGGGAGCAATCAGCCCCAGCATTTT,CASSLRTGGSNQPQHF
TRBJ1-2,TRBV30,NA,TRBD1,TGTGCCTGGAGACCCGGGACAGGGCCTGGCTACACCTTC,CAWRPGTGPGYTF
TRBJ2-5,TRBV5-4,NA,TRBD2,TGTGCCAGCAGCGAGGCAGCGGGGGGGGCGGAGACCCAGTACTTC,CASSEAAGGAETQYF
TRBJ1-5,TRBV20-1,few,NA,TGCAGTGCTAGTGCTAGACTTGGGGATAGCAATCAGCCCCAGCATTTT,CSASARLGDSNQPQHF
TRBJ1-2,TRBV5-4,NA,TRBD1,TGTGCCAGCAGCTTGATGTCCGGGACAGTGACTATGTCTACCTTC,CASSLMSGTVTMSTF
TRBJ2-1,TRBV7-3,NA,TRBD2,TGTGCCAGCAGCCCTGCCGGGACTAGCGGTTACAATGAGCAGTTCTTC,CASSPAGTSGYNEQFF
TRBJ2-7,TRBV15,few,NA,TGTGCCACCAGCAGAGATGTGCAGGGCACCTACGAGCAGTACTTC,CATSRDVQGTYEQYF
TRBJ2-7,TRBV10-3,medium-sized,NA,TGTGCCATCAGTGAGTTACAAAGACAGAATTCCTACGAGCAGTACTTC,CAISELQRQNSYEQYF
TRBJ2-7,TRBV2,NA,NA,TGTGCCAGCAGTGCGACTAGATCCTCCTACGAGCAGTACTTC,CASSATRSSYEQYF